This note documents a single T cell receptor beta chain sequence. This clonotype came up a few times. Its antigen is not yet known. Within one base of it there is no much larger clone, and no base qualities were kept. The CDR3 numbers 13 residues from cysteine through phenylalanine. The DNA shown is the 39-base CDR3, in frame from base 1. As encoded in the germline V gene (reference sequence), CDR1 is DFQATT while CDR2 is SNEGSKA. Trimmed from V: 3 bases; trimmed from J: 0 bases; junction bases lacking a gene match: 2. The data originate from a study of T cell repertoires in cytomegalovirus infection (dated by TCRdb to between 2018 and 2020). Some background on the complete study: Because public TCR beta signatures pointed to carriage of CMV infection together with the matching HLA type, the HLA type of each donor mattered for the analysis. Broader findings and caveats from the paper: In the ex vivo response, HLA-C-restricted CMV-specific TCR beta clonotypes were dominant, and in two of eight donors the single most frequent clonotype came from this HLA-C-restricted group. Carriers of CMV infection plus the relevant HLA type were discriminated by the cumulative frequency of public TCR beta family members in the study cohort and in an independent roughly 350-donor cohort.

The run used an Illumina HiSeq 1500. The public reads were quality trimmed at Q25 with fastp and then assembled into clones with MiXCR by TCRdb, keeping productive beta chains. Rows are unified per CDR3 protein, each entry keeping the most common DNA and genes. The table for this sample lists 170,000 or so distinct CDR3 sequences; under 15% of them were counted only once. Roughly 30% of the sample is held by the ten biggest clonotypes. The V and J genes are TRBV20-1 and TRBJ2-7, with 7 middle bases fitting TRBD2. Sequencing used PBMCs. The clonotype was recovered from a human donor in good health (CMV status not recorded). Some clones in this sample may be carry-over from other donors' samples. The CDR3 corresponds to CSARTSSSYEQYF. The nucleotide sequence is TGCAGTGCTAGGACTAGCAGCTCCTACGAGCAGTACTTC.